The 18 T cell receptor beta chains presented below share a single source sample, sequenced in a study of CD8 T cells in ankylosing spondylitis. TCRdb recomputed calls from the 5' RACE reads with MiXCR, one row per CDR3 protein. This table has around 770,000 distinct CDR3 sequences, 10% to 15% appearing once. Study conclusions and caveats: A TCR beta motif made of roughly eight highly homologous variants seemed typical of ankylosing spondylitis blood.

Antigens for these TCRs are unknown. The sample was blood, either unsorted or a sorted T cell fraction (not recorded which). The origin of the receptors is a male donor with ankylosing spondylitis.

The chain recombines TRBV28 with TRBJ2-3; maybe TRBD2 (6 bases). Germline V gene data show CDR1 as MDHEN and CDR2 as SYDVKM. This CDR3 contains 17 residues. V dropped 5 bases and J dropped 5 bases, with 23 bases sitting between them. CDR3 nucleotide sequence: TGTGCCAGCAGTCTCACCGGGGGTCGGGAGTGGGTAGATACGCAGTATTTT. It codes for CASSLTGGREWVDTQYF.

There are many counts of this clonotype. J is TRBJ1-1 and V is TRBV12-3 or TRBV12-4; no reliable D call. There are 13 residues in the CDR3. Trimming removed 1 base from V and 3 bases from J, with 6 bases in between. The DNA for the CDR3 is TGTGCCAGCAGTTTAGTCGTGTACACTGAAGCTTTCTTT. Its translation: CASSLVVYTEAFF.

The chain has TRBV4-2 and TRBJ1-3; D unclear. CDR1 is LGHNA, CDR2 YNFKEQ, per germline. This CDR3 contains 16 residues. V shed 7 bases and J shed 2 bases, with 18 bases lying between them. The DNA of the CDR3 is TGTGCCAGCAACCTACAAGGACGGGAAGCTGGAAACACCATATATTTT. This codes for CASNLQGREAGNTIYF.

This clonotype has ten or more counts. V is TRBV20-1 and J is TRBJ2-7; the match to TRBD2 covers 7 bases. CDR3 length: 14 amino acids. V was pared by 3 bases and J by 4 bases, with 9 bases of the junction left unmatched. Per germline, CDR1 DFQATT and CDR2 SNEGSKA (reference sequence). The CDR3 reads CSASVRLAYYEQYF. CDR3 bases: TGCAGTGCTAGTGTGAGACTAGCATATTACGAGCAGTACTTC.

This clonotype has only a few counts. This rearrangement joins TRBV29-1 to TRBJ2-3, with D possibly matching TRBD2 (6 bases). Germline V lookup: CDR1 SQVTM, CDR2 ANQGSEA. V lost 4 bases and J lost 6, with 20 bases in between. The CDR3 spans 15 residues. Here the CDR3 DNA reads TGCAGCGTTGGTAAACCCGCGCGGGGTGCGGATACGCAGTATTTT. This sequence encodes CSVGKPARGADTQYF.

This chain uses TRBV5-1 with TRBJ1-1; 7 bases align to TRBD1. Germline V CDR1 and CDR2: SGHRS, YFSETQ. CDR3 size: 17 residues. J gave up 0 bases and V 5 bases, and 13 bases lay outside the gene matches. CDR3: CASRRGGTAVLNTEAFF. DNA for the CDR3: TGCGCCAGCAGGCGGGGCGGGACAGCCGTACTGAACACTGAAGCTTTCTTT.

This clonotype was counted at least ten times. The V and J genes are TRBV7-9 and TRBJ2-1, with a possible D match to TRBD1 (5 bases). Trimming removed 1 base from V and 8 bases from J, with 6 bases in between. The CDR3 spans 12 residues. Germline V gene lookup returns CDR1 SEHNR and CDR2 FQNEAQ (reference sequence). The chain's CDR3 is CASSLVQDEQFF. The DNA for the CDR3 is TGTGCCAGCAGCTTAGTACAGGATGAGCAGTTCTTC.

In this sample, this clonotype turned up many times. CDR3 nucleotides: TGTGCCACCAGTGACCCAGCACTAGCCAAAAACATTCAGTACTTC. Residues: CATSDPALAKNIQYF. The rearrangement joins TRBV24-1 to TRBJ2-4; no definite D call. Germline loops: CDR1 KGHDR, CDR2 SFDVKD. This CDR3 has 15 amino acids. Deletions cut 4 bases from V and 0 bases from J, with 9 bases between.

The chain recombines TRBV24-1 with TRBJ2-1; D is possibly TRBD1 (5 bases). Trimming removed 2 bases from V and 4 bases from J, with 17 bases in between. The CDR3 consists of 17 residues. CDR1 and CDR2 from the germline V gene are KGHDR and SFDVKD. CDR3 DNA: TGTGCCACCAGTGATTCATGGGGCGCGGCCCCTTACAATGAGCAGTTCTTC. This gives the protein CATSDSWGAAPYNEQFF.

V gene TRBV7-3 combines with J gene TRBJ2-1; TRBD2 is a possible D gene (6 bases). CDR1 SGHTA and CDR2 FQGTGA come from the germline V gene. The CDR3 consists of 17 residues. V gave up 4 bases and J gave up 0 bases, with 16 bases separating them. Written as DNA, the CDR3 is TGTGCCAGCAGCTCCCGTAGCGGCCCAAGCTCCTACAATGAGCAGTTCTTC. This encodes CASSSRSGPSSYNEQFF.

This clonotype was found a few times. The chain couples TRBV21-1 to TRBJ1-1. TRBV21-1 has pseudogene status. The CDR3 spans 19 residues. The CDR3 DNA follows: TGTGCCAGCAGCAAAGAACAAGACGGGTCACATAGATCGAACACTGAAGCTTTCTTT. It translates to CASSKEQDGSHRSNTEAFF.

The V call is TRBV6-1, the J call TRBJ1-2, with 9 nucleotides matching TRBD1. CDR1 MNHNS and CDR2 SASEGT come from the germline V gene. This CDR3 contains 14 residues. The trim removed 6 bases at V and 3 bases at J, leaving 5 bases unmatched. CDR3 amino acids: CASSRDRAYYGYTF. CDR3 bases: TGTGCCAGCAGCCGGGACAGGGCTTACTATGGCTACACCTTC.

J is TRBJ2-4 and V is TRBV12-3 or TRBV12-4; D tentatively fits TRBD1 or TRBD2 (6 bases each). The V and J ends lost 3 bases and 5 bases respectively, with 14 bases between them. The CDR3 is 15 residues long. DNA for the CDR3: TGTGCCAGCAGTTTCAGTCAGGGGACTCAAAACATTCAGTACTTC. Translated, it gives CASSFSQGTQNIQYF.

The sample holds many counts of this clonotype. The chain links TRBV12-3 or TRBV12-4 to TRBJ1-5; tentative D call: TRBD1 (6 bases). V gave up 6 bases and J gave up 5 bases, with 11 bases separating them. The CDR3 has 13 residues. The CDR3 bases are TGTGCCAGCAGCTGGACAGCTTATCAGCCCCAGCATTTT. This sequence encodes CASSWTAYQPQHF.

This clonotype was counted only a few times. The chain has TRBV12-3 or TRBV12-4 and TRBJ1-1; TRBD1 is a possible D gene (6 bases). V lost 6 bases and J 5 bases, leaving 19 bases between the germline ends. The CDR3 sequence is 15 residues long. DNA of the CDR3: TGTGCCAGCAGCTACTTAGGGGGAGGTCTGACTGAAGCTTTCTTT. Translated, it gives CASSYLGGGLTEAFF.

The chain employs TRBV15 and TRBJ2-3; 10 bases align to TRBD2. V was pared by 2 bases and J by 1 base, with 3 bases of the junction left unmatched. CDR3 length: 16 residues. Germline CDR1 LNHNV, CDR2 YYDKDF (reference sequence). The CDR3 bases are TGTGCCACCAGCAGACTCACTAGCGGGGGCACAGATACGCAGTATTTT. Its protein product is CATSRLTSGGTDTQYF.

This clonotype was counted between two and nine times. V and J are TRBV20-1 and TRBJ1-4, with D hard to call. V lost 5 bases to trimming and J lost 5 bases, with 12 bases between them. The CDR3 totals 13 residues. Germline CDR1 and CDR2: DFQATT and SNEGSKA (reference sequence). CDR3 in DNA: TGCAGTGCTTCCCGGGCCCTCAATGAAAAACTGTTTTTT. It translates to CSASRALNEKLFF.

The chain has TRBV20-1 and TRBJ2-3; 12 bases are a match to TRBD2. The CDR3 consists of 16 residues. CDR1 and CDR2 from the germline V gene are DFQATT and SNEGSKA (reference sequence). The ends lost 5 bases at V and 6 bases at J; junction bases unmatched: 12. CDR3 amino acids: CSAQEGLAGLSDTQYF. CDR3 sequence (DNA): TGCAGTGCTCAGGAGGGACTAGCGGGTCTTTCCGATACGCAGTATTTT.